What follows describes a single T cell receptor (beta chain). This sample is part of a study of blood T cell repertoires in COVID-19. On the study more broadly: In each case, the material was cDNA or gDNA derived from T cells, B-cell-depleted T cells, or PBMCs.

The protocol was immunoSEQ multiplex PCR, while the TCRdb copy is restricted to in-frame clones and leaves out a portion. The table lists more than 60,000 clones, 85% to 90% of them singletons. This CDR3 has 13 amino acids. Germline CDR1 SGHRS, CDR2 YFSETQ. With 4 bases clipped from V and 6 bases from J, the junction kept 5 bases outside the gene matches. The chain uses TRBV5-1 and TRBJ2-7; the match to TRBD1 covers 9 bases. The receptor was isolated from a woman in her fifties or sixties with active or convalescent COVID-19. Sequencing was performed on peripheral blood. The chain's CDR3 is CASSTGQGAEQYF. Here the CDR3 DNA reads TGCGCCAGCAGCACGGGACAGGGCGCCGAGCAGTACTTC.